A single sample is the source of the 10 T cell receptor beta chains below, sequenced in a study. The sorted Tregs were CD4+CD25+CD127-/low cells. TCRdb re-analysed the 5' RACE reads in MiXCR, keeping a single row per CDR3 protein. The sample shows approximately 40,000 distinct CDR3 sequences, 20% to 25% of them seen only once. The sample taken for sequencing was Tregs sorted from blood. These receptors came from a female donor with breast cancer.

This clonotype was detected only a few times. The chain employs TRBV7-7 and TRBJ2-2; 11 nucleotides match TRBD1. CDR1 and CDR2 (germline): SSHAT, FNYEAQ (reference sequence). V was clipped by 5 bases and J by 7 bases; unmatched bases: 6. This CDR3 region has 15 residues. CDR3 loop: CASSRDRGKSGELFF. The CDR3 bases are TGTGCCAGCAGCCGGGACAGGGGGAAGAGCGGGGAGCTGTTTTTT.

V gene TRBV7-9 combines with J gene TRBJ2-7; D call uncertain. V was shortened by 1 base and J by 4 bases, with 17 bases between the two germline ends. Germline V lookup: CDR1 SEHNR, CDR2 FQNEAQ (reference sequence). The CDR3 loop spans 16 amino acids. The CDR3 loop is CASSLGSGLSRYEQYF. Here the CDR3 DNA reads TGTGCCAGCAGCTTAGGGTCAGGTTTAAGTAGGTACGAGCAGTACTTC.

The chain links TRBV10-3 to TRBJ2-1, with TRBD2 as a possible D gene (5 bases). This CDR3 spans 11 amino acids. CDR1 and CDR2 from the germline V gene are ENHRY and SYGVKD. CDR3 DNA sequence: TGTGACACCCGAGGGTGGGATGAGCAGTTCTTC. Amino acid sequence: CDTRGWDEQFF.

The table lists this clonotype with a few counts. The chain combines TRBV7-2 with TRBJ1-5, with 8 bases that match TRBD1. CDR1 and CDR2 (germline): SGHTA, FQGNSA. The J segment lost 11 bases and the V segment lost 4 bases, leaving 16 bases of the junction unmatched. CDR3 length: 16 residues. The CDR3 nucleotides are TGTGCCAGCAGCTACTCTTCGACAGGGGCCTTACGGTCCCAGCATTTT. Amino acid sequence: CASSYSSTGALRSQHF.

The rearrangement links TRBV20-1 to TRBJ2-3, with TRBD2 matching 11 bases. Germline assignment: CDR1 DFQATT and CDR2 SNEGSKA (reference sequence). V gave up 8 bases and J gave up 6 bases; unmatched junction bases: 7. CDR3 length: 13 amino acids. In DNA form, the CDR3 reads TGCAGTCTTACTAGCGGGAGTATCGATACGCAGTATTTT. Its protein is CSLTSGSIDTQYF.

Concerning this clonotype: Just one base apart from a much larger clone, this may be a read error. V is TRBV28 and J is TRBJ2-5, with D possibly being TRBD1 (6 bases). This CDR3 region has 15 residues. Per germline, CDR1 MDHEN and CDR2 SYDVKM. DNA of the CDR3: TGTGCCGGCAGCCCTCTGACAGGAAACCAAGAGACCCAGTACTTC. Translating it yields CAGSPLTGNQETQYF.

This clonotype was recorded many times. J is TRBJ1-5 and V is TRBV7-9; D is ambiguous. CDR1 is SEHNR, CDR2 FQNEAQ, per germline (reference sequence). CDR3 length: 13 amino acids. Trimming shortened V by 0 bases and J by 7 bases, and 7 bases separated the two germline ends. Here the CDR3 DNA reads TGTGCCAGCAGCTTAGCCGCGGGACAGCCCCAGCATTTT. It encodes CASSLAAGQPQHF.

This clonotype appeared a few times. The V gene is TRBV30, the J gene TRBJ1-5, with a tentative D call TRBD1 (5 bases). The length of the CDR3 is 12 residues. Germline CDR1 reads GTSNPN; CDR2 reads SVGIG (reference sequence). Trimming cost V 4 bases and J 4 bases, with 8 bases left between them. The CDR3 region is CAWTEGNQPQHF. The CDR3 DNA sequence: TGTGCCTGGACGGAGGGGAATCAGCCCCAGCATTTT.

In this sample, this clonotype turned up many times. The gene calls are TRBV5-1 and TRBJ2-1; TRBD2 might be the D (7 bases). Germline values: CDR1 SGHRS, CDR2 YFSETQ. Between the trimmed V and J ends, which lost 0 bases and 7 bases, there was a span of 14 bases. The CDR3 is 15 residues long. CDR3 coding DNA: TGCGCCAGCAGCTTGGAAGGGGGGAGGGCAAATGAGCAGTTCTTC. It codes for CASSLEGGRANEQFF.

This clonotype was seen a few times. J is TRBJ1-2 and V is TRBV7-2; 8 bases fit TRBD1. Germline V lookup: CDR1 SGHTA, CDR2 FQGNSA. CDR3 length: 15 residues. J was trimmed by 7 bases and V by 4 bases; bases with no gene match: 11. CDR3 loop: CASSWGDRRSIGYTF. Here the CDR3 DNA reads TGTGCCAGCAGCTGGGGGGACAGGAGGAGTATTGGCTACACCTTC.